The 2 T cell receptor beta chains below all came from one sample that was sequenced in a study of cytomegalovirus exposure and HLA in healthy donors. PCR was performed using 60 Vbeta and 13 Jbeta primers. This table comes from immunoSEQ multiplex PCR, and its TCRdb copy is limited to in-frame clones, with some not included. Of fewer than 200,000 clones listed, more than 65% are singletons. Sequenced material: PBMCs. Receptors were obtained from a woman aged 45-65 years in good health and CMV-seronegative.

In regard to this clone: At one end the junction does not follow the germline gene, possibly because of a read error. The chain couples TRBV6-4 to TRBJ1-1; no reliable D call. There are 14 residues in the CDR3. Germline lookup yields CDR1 MRHNA and CDR2 SNTAGT. The DNA of the CDR3 is TGTGCCGGCAGTGTGGAGGGTGGGAACACTGAAGCTTTCTTT. This encodes CAGSVEGGNTEAFF.

This chain's CDR3 is CASSVRREGTDTQYF. The CDR3 coding sequence is TGTGCCAGCAGCGTAAGGCGGGAAGGAACAGATACGCAGTATTTT. The chain links TRBV9 to TRBJ2-3; D may be TRBD2 (6 bases). Germline-derived CDR1 and CDR2 are SGDLS and YYNGEE. The CDR3 runs to 15 residues. V lost 1 base to trimming and J lost 3 bases, with 12 bases between them.